This T cell receptor (beta chain) was recovered during a study of CD8+ T cells in alopecia areata. Trimming cost V 3 bases and J 5 bases, with 8 bases left between them. The germline V gene has CDR1 MNHEY and CDR2 SMNVEV (reference sequence). CDR3 length: 14 amino acids. RNA extraction was followed by reverse transcription into cDNA, which acted as the sequencing template. TCRdb keeps only in-frame clones here, not all; method: immunoSEQ multiplex PCR. The sample consists of about 180,000 clones, less than 75% of them appearing once. V and J are TRBV27 and TRBJ1-6; D is ambiguous. This sequence was found in a human donor with alopecia areata. The sample was CD8+ T cells sorted from blood, taken at week 0. The CDR3 loop reads CASSLGGNNSPLHF. The CDR3 DNA reads TGTGCCAGCAGTTTGGGAGGGAATAATTCACCCCTCCACTTT.